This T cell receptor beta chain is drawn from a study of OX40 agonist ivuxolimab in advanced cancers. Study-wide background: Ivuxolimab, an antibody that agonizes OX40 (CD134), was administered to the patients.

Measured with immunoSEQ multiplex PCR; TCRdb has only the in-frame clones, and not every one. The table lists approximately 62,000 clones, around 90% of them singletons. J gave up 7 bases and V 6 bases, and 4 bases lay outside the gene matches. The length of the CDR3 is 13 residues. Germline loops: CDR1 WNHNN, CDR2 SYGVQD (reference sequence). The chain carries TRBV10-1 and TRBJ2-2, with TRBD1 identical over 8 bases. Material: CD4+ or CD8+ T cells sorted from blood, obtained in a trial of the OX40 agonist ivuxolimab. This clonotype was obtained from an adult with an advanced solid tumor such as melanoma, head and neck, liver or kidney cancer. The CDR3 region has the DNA TGCGCCAGCAGACAGGGGGTAAACGGGGAGCTGTTTTTT. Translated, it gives CASRQGVNGELFF.